The T cell receptor beta chain under discussion was sequenced for a study of beta chain features in type 1 diabetes. Study-wide results and limits: Whether HLA type influences TCRB rearrangement remained unresolved here. Among patients with Type 1 diabetes, TCRB CDR3s were moderately but significantly shorter in every one of the four CD4+ subsets.

A remark on this clone: As yet, its antigen is unknown.

Sequenced material consisted of expressed TCRB transcripts (all of the isolated RNA was reverse transcribed). The study sequenced naive, central memory and regulatory T cell samples to an average of roughly 4 million reads. The data were produced by immunoSEQ multiplex PCR, yet TCRdb's version contains in-frame clones alone and is incomplete. The data show about 660,000 clones, roughly 13% seen once. From germline, CDR1 is SGDLS and CDR2 YYNGEE. V lost 3 bases to trimming and J lost 0 bases, with 9 bases between them. CDR3 length: 14 amino acids. Via CD45RO/CCR7/CD25/CD127/CD95/CD27, cells of the CD4+ naive, central memory, regulatory and stem cell-like memory subsets were sorted.

The clonotype was recovered from a man aged 18 to 30 with type 1 diabetes. Sequencing used naive CD4+ T cells from blood. The chain couples TRBV9 to TRBJ1-1; D might be TRBD1 (5 bases). The CDR3 sequence is CASSAGRMNTEAFF. For the CDR3, the DNA is TGTGCCAGCAGCGCGGGACGGATGAACACTGAAGCTTTCTTT.